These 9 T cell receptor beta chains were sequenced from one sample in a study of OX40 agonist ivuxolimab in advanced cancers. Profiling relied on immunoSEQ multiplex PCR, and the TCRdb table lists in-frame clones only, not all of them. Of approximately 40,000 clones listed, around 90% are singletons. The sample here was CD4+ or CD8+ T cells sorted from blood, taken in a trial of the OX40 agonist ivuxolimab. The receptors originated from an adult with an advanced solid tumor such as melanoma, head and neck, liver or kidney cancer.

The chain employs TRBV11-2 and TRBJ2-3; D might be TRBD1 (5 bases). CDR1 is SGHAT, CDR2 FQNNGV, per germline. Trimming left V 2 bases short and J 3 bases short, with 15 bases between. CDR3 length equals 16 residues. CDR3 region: CASSLFAPDTTDTQYF. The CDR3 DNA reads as TGTGCCAGCAGCTTATTTGCCCCGGACACGACAGATACGCAGTATTTT.

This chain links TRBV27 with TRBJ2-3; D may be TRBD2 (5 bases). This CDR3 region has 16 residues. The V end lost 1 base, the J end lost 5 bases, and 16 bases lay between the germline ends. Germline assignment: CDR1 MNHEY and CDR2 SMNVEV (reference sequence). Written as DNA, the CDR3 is TGTGCCAGCAGTTTATTAGCGATCCCCCAAGGAGATACGCAGTATTTT. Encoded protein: CASSLLAIPQGDTQYF.

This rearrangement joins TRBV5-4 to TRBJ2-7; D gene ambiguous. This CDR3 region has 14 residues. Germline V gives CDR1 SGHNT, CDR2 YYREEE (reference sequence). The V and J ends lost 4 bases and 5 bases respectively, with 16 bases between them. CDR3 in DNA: TGTGCCAGCAGCGACCCCTCGGCGGTCCACGAGCAGTACTTC. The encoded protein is CASSDPSAVHEQYF.

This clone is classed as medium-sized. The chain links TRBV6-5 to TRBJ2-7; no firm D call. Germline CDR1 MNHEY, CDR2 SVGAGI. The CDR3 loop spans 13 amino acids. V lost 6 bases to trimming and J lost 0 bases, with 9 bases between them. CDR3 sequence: CASSPGRSYEQYF. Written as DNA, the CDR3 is TGTGCCAGCAGCCCTGGGCGCTCCTACGAGCAGTACTTC.

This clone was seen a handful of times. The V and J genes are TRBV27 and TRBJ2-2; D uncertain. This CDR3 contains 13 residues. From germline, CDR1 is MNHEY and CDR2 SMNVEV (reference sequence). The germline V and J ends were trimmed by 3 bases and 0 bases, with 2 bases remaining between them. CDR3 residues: CASSFANTGELFF. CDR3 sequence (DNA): TGTGCCAGCAGTTTTGCGAACACCGGGGAGCTGTTTTTT.

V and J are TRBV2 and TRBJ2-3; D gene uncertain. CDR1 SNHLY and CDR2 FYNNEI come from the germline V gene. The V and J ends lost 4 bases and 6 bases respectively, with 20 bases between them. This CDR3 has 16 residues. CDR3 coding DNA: TGTGCCAGCAGTGGAGTATTAGGGTCTACTCCGGATACGCAGTATTTT. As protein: CASSGVLGSTPDTQYF.

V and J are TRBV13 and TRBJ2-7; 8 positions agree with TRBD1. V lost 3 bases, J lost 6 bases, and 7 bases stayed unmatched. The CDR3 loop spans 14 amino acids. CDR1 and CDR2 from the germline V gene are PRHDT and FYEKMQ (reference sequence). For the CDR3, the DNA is TGTGCCAGCAGCTTGGGACAGGACGCCGGCGAGCAGTACTTC. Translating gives CASSLGQDAGEQYF.

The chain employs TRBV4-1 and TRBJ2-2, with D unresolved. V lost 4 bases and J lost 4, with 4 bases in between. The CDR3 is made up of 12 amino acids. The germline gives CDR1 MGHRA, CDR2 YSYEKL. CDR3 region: CASSPTTGELFF. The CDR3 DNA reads TGCGCCAGCAGCCCCACCACCGGGGAGCTGTTTTTT.

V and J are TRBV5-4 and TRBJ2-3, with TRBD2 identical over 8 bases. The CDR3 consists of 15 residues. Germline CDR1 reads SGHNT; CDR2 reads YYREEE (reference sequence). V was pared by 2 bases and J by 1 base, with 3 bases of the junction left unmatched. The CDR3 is CASSFAGGGTDTQYF. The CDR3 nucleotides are TGTGCCAGCAGCTTTGCGGGAGGAGGCACAGATACGCAGTATTTT.